This T cell receptor (beta chain) was identified in a study of T cells after yellow fever vaccination. Study context: SMART-Seq v4 Ultra Low Input prepared libraries from low-cell fractions. Study conclusions and caveats: A limited proportion of clonotypes was detected within both the CD4 and CD8 compartments.

This CDR3 contains 15 residues. Germline-derived CDR1 and CDR2 are SGHRS and YFSETQ. The J segment lost 2 bases and the V segment lost 3 bases, leaving 7 bases of the junction unmatched. TCRdb passed the 5' RACE reads through MiXCR, listing each CDR3 protein once. The sample has about 260,000 distinct CDR3 sequences; approximately 13% are singletons. Of note for this clonotype: Its matching antigen is unknown.

The sample here was CD4+ T cells sorted from PBMCs, taken 45 days after the yellow fever booster vaccination. The receptor was derived from a man aged 25 to 40 who received the YFV17D yellow fever vaccine. This chain uses TRBV5-1 with TRBJ2-5; TRBD1 aligns across 7 bases. This CDR3 is CASSSNRGLQETQYF. CDR3 nucleotide sequence: TGCGCCAGCAGCTCCAACAGGGGCTTGCAAGAGACCCAGTACTTC.